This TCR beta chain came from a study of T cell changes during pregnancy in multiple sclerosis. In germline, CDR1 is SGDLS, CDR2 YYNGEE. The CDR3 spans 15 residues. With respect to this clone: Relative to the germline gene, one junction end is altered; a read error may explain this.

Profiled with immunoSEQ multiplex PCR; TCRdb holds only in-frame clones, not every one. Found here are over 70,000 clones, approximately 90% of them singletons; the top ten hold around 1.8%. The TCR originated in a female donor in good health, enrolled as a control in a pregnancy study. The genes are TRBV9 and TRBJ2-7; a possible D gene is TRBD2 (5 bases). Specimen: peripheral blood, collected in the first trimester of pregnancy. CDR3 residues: CASSVGVASSYGQYF. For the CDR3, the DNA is TGTGCCAGCAGCGTAGGGGTAGCGAGCTCCTACGGGCAGTACTTC. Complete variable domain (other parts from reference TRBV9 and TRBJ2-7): DSGVTQTPKHLITATGQRVTLRCSPRSGDLSVYWYQQSLDQGLQFLIQYYNGEERAKGNILERFSAQQFPDLHSELNLSSLELGDSALYFCASSVGVASSYGQYFGPGTRLTVT.